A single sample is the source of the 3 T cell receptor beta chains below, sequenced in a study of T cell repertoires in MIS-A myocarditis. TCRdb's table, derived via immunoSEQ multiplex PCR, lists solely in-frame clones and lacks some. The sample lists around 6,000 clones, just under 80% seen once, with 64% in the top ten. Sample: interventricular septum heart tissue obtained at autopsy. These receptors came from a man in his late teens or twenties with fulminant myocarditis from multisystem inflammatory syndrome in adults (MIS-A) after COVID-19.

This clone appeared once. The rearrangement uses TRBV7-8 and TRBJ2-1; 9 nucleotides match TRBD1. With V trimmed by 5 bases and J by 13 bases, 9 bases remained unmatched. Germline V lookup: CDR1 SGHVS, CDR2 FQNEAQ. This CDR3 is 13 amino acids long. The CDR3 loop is CASSTSGQGLQFF. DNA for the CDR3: TGTGCCAGCAGCACCTCAGGACAGGGGCTCCAGTTCTTC.

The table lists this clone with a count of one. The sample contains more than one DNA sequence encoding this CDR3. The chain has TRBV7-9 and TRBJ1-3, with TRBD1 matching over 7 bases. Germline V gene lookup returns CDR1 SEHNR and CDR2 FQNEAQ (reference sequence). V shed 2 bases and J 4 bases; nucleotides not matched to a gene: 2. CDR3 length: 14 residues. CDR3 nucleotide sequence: TGTGCCAGCAGCTTACAGGGGGACGGAAACACCATATATTTT. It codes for CASSLQGDGNTIYF.

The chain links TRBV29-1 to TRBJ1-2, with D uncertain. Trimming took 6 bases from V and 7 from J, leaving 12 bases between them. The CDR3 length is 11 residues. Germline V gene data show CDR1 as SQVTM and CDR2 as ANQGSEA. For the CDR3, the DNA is TGCAGCGTCCACCGGGGTCTTGGCTACACCTTC. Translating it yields CSVHRGLGYTF.